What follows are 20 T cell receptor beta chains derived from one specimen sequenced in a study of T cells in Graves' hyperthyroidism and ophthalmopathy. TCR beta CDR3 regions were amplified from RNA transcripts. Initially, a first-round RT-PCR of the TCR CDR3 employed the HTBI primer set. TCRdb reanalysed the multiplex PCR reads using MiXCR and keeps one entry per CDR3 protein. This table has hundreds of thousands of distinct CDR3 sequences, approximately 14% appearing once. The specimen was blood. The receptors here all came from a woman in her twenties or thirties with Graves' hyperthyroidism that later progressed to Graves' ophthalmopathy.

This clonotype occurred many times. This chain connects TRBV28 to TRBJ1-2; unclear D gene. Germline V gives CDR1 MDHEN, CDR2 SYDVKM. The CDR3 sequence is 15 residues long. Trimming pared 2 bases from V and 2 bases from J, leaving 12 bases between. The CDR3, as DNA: TGTGCCAGCAGTTTACCTACAGTTCGGAACTATGGCTACACCTTC. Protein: CASSLPTVRNYGYTF.

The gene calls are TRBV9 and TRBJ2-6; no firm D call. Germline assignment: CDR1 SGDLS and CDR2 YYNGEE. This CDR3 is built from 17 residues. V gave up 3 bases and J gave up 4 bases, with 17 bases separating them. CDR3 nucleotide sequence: TGTGCCAGCAGCGACTCACGATTTGGCTTCGGGGCCAACGTCCTGACTTTC. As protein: CASSDSRFGFGANVLTF.

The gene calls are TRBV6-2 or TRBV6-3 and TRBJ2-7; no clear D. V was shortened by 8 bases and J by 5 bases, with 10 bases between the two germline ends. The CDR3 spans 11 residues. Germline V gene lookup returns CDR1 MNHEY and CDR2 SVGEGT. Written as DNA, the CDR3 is TGTGCCAGCGCATGGTCCCACGAGCAGTACTTC. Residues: CASAWSHEQYF.

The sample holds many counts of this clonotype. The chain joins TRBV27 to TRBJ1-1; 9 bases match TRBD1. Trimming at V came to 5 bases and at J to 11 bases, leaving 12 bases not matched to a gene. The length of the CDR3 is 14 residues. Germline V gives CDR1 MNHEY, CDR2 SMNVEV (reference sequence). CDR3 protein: CASSNPGTGSEAFF. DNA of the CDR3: TGTGCCAGCAGTAACCCGGGGACAGGGAGCGAGGCTTTCTTT.

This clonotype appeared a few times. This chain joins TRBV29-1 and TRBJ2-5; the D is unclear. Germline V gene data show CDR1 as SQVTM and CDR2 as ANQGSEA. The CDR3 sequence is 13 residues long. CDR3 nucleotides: TGCAGTTCAGAGTCTGGGTATGGGGAGACCCAGTACTTC. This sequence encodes CSSESGYGETQYF.

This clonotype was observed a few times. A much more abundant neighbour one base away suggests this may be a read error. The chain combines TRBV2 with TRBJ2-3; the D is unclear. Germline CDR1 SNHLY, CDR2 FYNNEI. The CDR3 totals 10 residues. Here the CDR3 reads CASNTDMQYF. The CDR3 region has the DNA TGTGCCAGTAACACAGATATGCAGTATTTT.

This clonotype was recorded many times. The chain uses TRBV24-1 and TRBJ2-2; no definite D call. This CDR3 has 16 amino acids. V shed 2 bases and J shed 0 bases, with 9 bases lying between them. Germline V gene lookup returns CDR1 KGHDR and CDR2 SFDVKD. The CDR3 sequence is CATSDYGLSNTGELFF. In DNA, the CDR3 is TGTGCCACCAGTGATTACGGGCTTTCGAACACCGGGGAGCTGTTTTTT.

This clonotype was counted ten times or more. The CDR3 DNA sequence: TGTGCCAGCAGCCAGGCGGGGGGCACAGATACGCAGTATTTT. Amino acids: CASSQAGGTDTQYF. The chain is built from TRBV14 and TRBJ2-3; 7 bases map to TRBD2. Germline lookup yields CDR1 SGHDN and CDR2 FVKESK. V trimming: 3 bases; J trimming: 1 base; junction bases outside the gene matches: 1. The CDR3 totals 14 residues.

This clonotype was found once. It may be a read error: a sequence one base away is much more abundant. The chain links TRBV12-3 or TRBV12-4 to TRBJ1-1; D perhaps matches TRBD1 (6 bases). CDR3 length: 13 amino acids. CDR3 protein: CASSAQGGTDAFF. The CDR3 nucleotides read TGTGCCAGCAGCGCACAGGGCGGCACTGATGCTTTCTTT.

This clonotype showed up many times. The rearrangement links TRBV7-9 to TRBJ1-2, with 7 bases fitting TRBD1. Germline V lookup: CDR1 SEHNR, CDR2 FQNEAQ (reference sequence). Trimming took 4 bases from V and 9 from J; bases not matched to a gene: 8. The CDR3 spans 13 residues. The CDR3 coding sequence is TGTGCCAGCAGCTCGGGACAGCCAGTGCGCTACACCTTC. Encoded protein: CASSSGQPVRYTF.

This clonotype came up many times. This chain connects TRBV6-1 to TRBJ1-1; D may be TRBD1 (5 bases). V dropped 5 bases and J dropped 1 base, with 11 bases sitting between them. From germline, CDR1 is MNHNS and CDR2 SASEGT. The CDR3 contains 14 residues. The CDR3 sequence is CASSYRDGNTEAFF. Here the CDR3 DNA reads TGTGCCAGCAGTTATAGGGACGGGAACACTGAAGCTTTCTTT.

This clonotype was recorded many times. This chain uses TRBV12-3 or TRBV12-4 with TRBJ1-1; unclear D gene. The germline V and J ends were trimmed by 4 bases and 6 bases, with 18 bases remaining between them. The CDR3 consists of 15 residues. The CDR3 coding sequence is TGTGCCAGCAGTTCCCATCCCCGGGGTCAGTCTGAAGCTTTCTTT. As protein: CASSSHPRGQSEAFF.

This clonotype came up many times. The CDR3 DNA reads as TGTGCCAGCAGGCCGTTTCCGGGACAGGGATTTCGGCAGCCCCAGCATTTT. Amino acid sequence: CASRPFPGQGFRQPQHF. This chain uses TRBV28 with TRBJ1-5, with 9 bases aligning to TRBD1. The CDR3 runs to 17 residues. The V and J ends lost 6 bases and 7 bases, in that order; junction bases with no gene match: 16. The germline V gene has CDR1 MDHEN and CDR2 SYDVKM. Variable domain in full (rest from reference TRBV28 and TRBJ1-5): DVKVTQSSRYLVKRTGEKVFLECVQDMDHENMFWYRQDPGLGLRLIYFSYDVKMKEKGDIPEGYSVSREKKERFSLILESASTNQTSMYLCASRPFPGQGFRQPQHFGDGTRLSIL.

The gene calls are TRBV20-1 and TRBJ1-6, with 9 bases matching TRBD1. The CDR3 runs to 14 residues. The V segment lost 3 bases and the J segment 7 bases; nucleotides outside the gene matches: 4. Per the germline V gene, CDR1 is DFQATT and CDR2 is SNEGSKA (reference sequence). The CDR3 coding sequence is TGCAGTGCTAGGGATGACAGGGGGAATTCACCCCTCCACTTT. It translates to CSARDDRGNSPLHF.

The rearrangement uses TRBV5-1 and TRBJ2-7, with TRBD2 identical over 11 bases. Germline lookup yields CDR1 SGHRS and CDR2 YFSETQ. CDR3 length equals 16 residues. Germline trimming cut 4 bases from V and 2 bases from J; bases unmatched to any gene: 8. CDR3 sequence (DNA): TGCGCCAGCAGCAAAGGGGTAGCGGGAGGGACCTACGAGCAGTACTTC. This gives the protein CASSKGVAGGTYEQYF. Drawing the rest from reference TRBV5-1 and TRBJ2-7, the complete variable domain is KAGVTQTPRYLIKTRGQQVTLSCSPISGHRSVSWYQQTPGQGLQFLFEYFSETQRNKGNFPGRFSGRQFSNSRSEMNVSTLELGDSALYLCASSKGVAGGTYEQYFGPGTRLTVT.

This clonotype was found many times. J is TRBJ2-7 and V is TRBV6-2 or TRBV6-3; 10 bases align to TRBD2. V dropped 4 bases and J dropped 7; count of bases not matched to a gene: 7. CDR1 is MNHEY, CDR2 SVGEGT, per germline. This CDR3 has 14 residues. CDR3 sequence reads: CASSSLAGEEEQYF. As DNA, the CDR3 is TGTGCCAGCAGTTCCCTAGCGGGAGAGGAAGAGCAGTACTTC.

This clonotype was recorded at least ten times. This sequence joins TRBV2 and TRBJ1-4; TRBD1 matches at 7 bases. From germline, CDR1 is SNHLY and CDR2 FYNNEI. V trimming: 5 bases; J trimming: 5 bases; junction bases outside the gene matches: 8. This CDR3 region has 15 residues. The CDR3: CASSRQGDLNEKLFF. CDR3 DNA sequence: TGTGCCAGCAGTAGACAGGGAGATTTAAATGAAAAACTGTTTTTT.

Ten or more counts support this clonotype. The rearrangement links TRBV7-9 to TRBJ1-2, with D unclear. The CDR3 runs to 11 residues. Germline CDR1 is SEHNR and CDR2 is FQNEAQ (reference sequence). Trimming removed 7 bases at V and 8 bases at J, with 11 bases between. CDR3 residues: CASTRRLGYTF. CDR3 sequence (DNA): TGTGCCAGCACTCGTAGGTTGGGCTACACCTTC.

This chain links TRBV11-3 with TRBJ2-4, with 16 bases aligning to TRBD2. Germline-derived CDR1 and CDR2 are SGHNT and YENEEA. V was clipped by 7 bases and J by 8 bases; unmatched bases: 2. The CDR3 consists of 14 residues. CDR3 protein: CASTGLAGGDIQYF. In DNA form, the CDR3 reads TGTGCCAGCACGGGACTAGCGGGAGGGGACATTCAGTACTTC.

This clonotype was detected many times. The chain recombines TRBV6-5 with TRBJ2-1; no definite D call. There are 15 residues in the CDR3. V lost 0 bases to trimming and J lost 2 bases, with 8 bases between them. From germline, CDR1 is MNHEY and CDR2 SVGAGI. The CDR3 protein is CASSYSIWAYNEQFF. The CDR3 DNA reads TGTGCCAGCAGTTACTCGATTTGGGCCTACAATGAGCAGTTCTTC.